The clone carrying this TCR beta chain was found once. How the authors handled the data: Amplification of reference gene primers was used by the study to estimate nucleated cell counts. The repertoire was sequenced with immunoSEQ multiplex PCR; TCRdb's copy has only in-frame clones and lacks some. Clonal size and the V and J genes are those of that table, whereas D and trimming came from the DNA. The table includes about 160,000 clones, around 90% detected once. With 0 bases removed from V and 7 bases from J, the gap between germline ends came to 13 bases. Looked up from germline, CDR1 is SGHTS and CDR2 is YDEGEE. The CDR3 spans 15 residues. The data belong to a study of blood T cell repertoires in COVID-19. The wider study: The United States, Italy and Spain provided the acute and convalescent COVID-19 samples. The analysed material was cDNA or gDNA that came from T cells, B-cell-depleted T cells, or PBMCs.

The sample taken for sequencing was peripheral blood. The chain recombines TRBV5-8 with TRBJ2-2; perhaps TRBD1 as D (5 bases). This receptor was obtained from a woman aged 60 to 75 with active or convalescent COVID-19. The CDR3 is CASSLEVGRGGELFF. DNA of the CDR3: TGTGCCAGCAGCTTGGAGGTGGGGCGCGGCGGGGAGCTGTTTTTT. The full variable domain, in which reference TRBV5-8 and TRBJ2-2 provide the parts outside the CDR3, is EAGVTQSPTHLIKTRGQQATLRCSPISGHTSVYWYQQALGLGLQFLLWYDEGEERNRGNFPPRFSGRQFPNYSSELNVNALELEDSALYLCASSLEVGRGGELFFGEGSRLTVL.